A single T cell receptor beta chain is shown here with its context. What it recognizes is unknown. RNA transcripts were the source from which TCR beta CDR3 regions were amplified. An opening RT-PCR round employed HTBI primers and preceded a second-round multiplex PCR. TCRdb re-called the multiplex PCR reads with MiXCR, one entry per CDR3 protein. The table includes 200,000 to 300,000 distinct CDR3 sequences, about 47% detected once. These data are taken from a study of Graves' ophthalmopathy and Graves' hyperthyroidism. General observations from the study: With a specificity of under 85% and a sensitivity of more than 65%, the model predicted ophthalmopathy progression.

Ophthalmopathy was moderately-to-severely active, CAS at least 3, NOSPECS at least 4, lasting under 3 months. Symptoms, serum thyroxine and TRAb, thyroid ultrasound, and orbital computed tomography formed the diagnostic basis. With V trimmed by 4 bases and J by 4 bases, 4 bases remained unmatched. Germline V gives CDR1 LGHDT, CDR2 YNNKEL (reference sequence). This CDR3 is 15 amino acids long. V gene TRBV3-1 combines with J gene TRBJ1-6; 7 nucleotides agree with TRBD1. Specimen: peripheral blood. This TCR derives from an adult man with Graves' ophthalmopathy. For the CDR3, the DNA is TGTGCCAGCAGCCCGGACAGGAATTATAATTCACCCCTCCACTTT. This gives the protein CASSPDRNYNSPLHF.